A selection of T cell receptor beta chains follows, all from one sample in a study of cytomegalovirus exposure and HLA in healthy donors. TCRdb's table, derived via immunoSEQ multiplex PCR, lists solely in-frame clones and lacks some. The table has about 92,000 clones, roughly four fifths seen once. Source material: PBMCs. These TCRs come from a woman younger than 35 in good health and CMV-seropositive. Each CDR3 is given with its conserved first and last residue. The D gene is left open where the match is weak. Clone size is stated in some rows and not others, as once, few, many or a class when expanded.

>NA|NA|TRBJ2-6|TRBV20-1
TGCAGTGCTCATGGGGCCAACGTCCTGACTTTC
CSAHGANVLTF
>NA|TRBD2|TRBJ2-7|TRBV11-2
TGTGCCAGCAGCACACCCGCGGGAGAGGTCCACGAGCAGTACTTC
CASSTPAGEVHEQYF
>NA|NA|TRBJ2-5|TRBV4-1
TGCGCCAGCAGCCGAGGGTTCCAAGAGACCCAGTACTTC
CASSRGFQETQYF
>few|TRBD1|TRBJ1-4|TRBV5-1
TGCGCCAGCAGCTTTGGCAGGGACAGTGAAAAACTGTTTTTT
CASSFGRDSEKLFF
>NA|TRBD1|TRBJ2-3|TRBV28
TGTGCCAGCAGTTCCTTCATACTCCCGTCGGGACAGGATACAGATACGCAGTATTTT
CASSSFILPSGQDTDTQYF
>NA|TRBD2|TRBJ2-7|TRBV19
TGTGCCAGTAGTGTTCTACCGGGACTAGCGTACTCCTACGAGCAGTACTTC
CASSVLPGLAYSYEQYF
>NA|NA|TRBJ1-1|TRBV5-6
TGTGCCAGCAGCTTGGGCTCTATGAACACTGAAGCTTTCTTT
CASSLGSMNTEAFF
>NA|NA|TRBJ1-2|TRBV2
TGTGCCAGCAGTGATCAGGGGTCGTGGGGCTACACCTTC
CASSDQGSWGYTF
>NA|NA|TRBJ1-2|TRBV5-4
TGTGCCAGCAGCCTAGACGGGTATGGCTACACCTTC
CASSLDGYGYTF
>NA|TRBD2|TRBJ2-7|TRBV10-3
TGTGCCATCAGTGCACTAGCGGGGCAATACGAGCAGTACTTC
CAISALAGQYEQYF
>few|NA|TRBJ2-1|TRBV4-1
TGCGCCAGCAGCCAACCGGGTCGCTCCTACAATGAGCAGTTCTTC
CASSQPGRSYNEQFF
>once|TRBD2|TRBJ2-7|TRBV4-2
TGTGCCAGCAGCCCAGGGACTAGCGGGGGCGAGCAGTACTTC
CASSPGTSGGEQYF
>NA|TRBD1|TRBJ2-3|TRBV27
TGTGCCAGCAGATTAGGACAGGGGGCATTGGATACGCAGTATTTT
CASRLGQGALDTQYF
>NA|NA|TRBJ2-1|TRBV6-1
TGTGCCAGCAGTGCTTTTGAAGCAACAGAGGAGCAGTTCTTC
CASSAFEATEEQFF
>NA|TRBD1|TRBJ2-7|TRBV10-3
TGTGCCATCTCCGGGACAGGGGCTTCCTACGAGCAGTACTTC
CAISGTGASYEQYF
>NA|TRBD1|TRBJ2-1|TRBV28
TGTGCCAGCAACCGACAGGGGCTTCATCCGATCTTC
CASNRQGLHPIF
>NA|TRBD1|TRBJ1-1|TRBV5-1
TGCGCCAGCAGCTTAGGGCAGGGGGCCGGTGAAGCTTTCTTT
CASSLGQGAGEAFF
>NA|TRBD1|TRBJ1-2|TRBV7-8
TGTGCCAGCAGCACACGACAGGGGCCTCGCTATGGCTACACCTTC
CASSTRQGPRYGYTF
>NA|NA|TRBJ1-1|TRBV28
TGTGCCAGCAGCAACGCCGGGACAATTAATGAAGCTTTCTTT
CASSNAGTINEAFF
>NA|NA|TRBJ1-2|TRBV6-5
TGTGCCAGCAGTTACTCGGTGGAGTCTCCTGGCTACACCTTC
CASSYSVESPGYTF
>NA|TRBD1|TRBJ2-7|TRBV5-6
TGTGCCAGCAGCTTGGTAGGGACAGTGGGCTACGAGCAGTACTTC
CASSLVGTVGYEQYF
>NA|TRBD1|TRBJ1-2|TRBV6-6
TGTGCCAGCAGTGGGGACAGCAACTATGGCTACACCTTC
CASSGDSNYGYTF
>once|NA|TRBJ1-2|TRBV29-1
TGCAGCGCCCAGATGGGCGGGTATGGCTACACCTTC
CSAQMGGYGYTF
>NA|NA|TRBJ1-1|TRBV19
TGTGCCAGTAGCCGACACCACGAGGGAAACACTGAAGCTTTCTTT
CASSRHHEGNTEAFF
>NA|TRBD2|TRBJ2-7|TRBV5-6
TGTGCCAGCAGCTACTCGACTAGCGGGATGGTATGGCTCTACGAGCAGTACTTC
CASSYSTSGMVWLYEQYF
>NA|NA|TRBJ1-3|TRBV6-5
TGTGCCAGCACGATTGACAGGAGCTCTGGAAACACCATATATTTT
CASTIDRSSGNTIYF
>NA|NA|TRBJ1-5|TRBV19
TGTGCCAGTACCCTTGAAGCCGGACTTCGGGCAGGTCAGCCCCAGCATTTT
CASTLEAGLRAGQPQHF
>few|TRBD1|TRBJ1-1|TRBV28
TGTGCCGCTGGACAGGGTCGCACTGAAGCTTTCTTT
CAAGQGRTEAFF
>NA|NA|TRBJ1-2|TRBV21-1
TGTGCCAGCAGCAAAGCACCCAAGACATCCAGCTATGGCTACACCTTC
CASSKAPKTSSYGYTF
>NA|NA|TRBJ2-1|TRBV5-4
TGTGCCAGCAGAGAAACAGGGTTAAATGAGCAGTTCTTC
CASRETGLNEQFF
>NA|TRBD1|TRBJ2-5|TRBV14
TGTGCCAGCAGCCAGAGATGGACAGGGGGCTTGGAGACCCAGTACTTC
CASSQRWTGGLETQYF
>NA|TRBD2|TRBJ2-7|TRBV5-1
TGCGCCAGCAGCTTGGCTAGCGGGGTGTACGAGCAGTACTTC
CASSLASGVYEQYF